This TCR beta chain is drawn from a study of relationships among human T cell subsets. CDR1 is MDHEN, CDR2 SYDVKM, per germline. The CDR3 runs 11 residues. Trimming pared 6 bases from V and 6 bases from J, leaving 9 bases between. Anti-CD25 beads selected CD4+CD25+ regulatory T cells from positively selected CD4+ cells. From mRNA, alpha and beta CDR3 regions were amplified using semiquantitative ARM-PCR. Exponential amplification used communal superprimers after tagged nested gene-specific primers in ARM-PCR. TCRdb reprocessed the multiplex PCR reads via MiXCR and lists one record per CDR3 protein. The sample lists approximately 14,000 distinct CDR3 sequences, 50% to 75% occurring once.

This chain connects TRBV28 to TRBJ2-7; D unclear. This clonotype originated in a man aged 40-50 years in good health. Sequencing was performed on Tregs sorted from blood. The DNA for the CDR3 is TGTGCCAGCAGCCCTCGGGTCGAGCAGTACTTC. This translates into CASSPRVEQYF.